This is a list of T cell receptor beta chains from one sample in a study of vaccination and CD4 T cells after COVID-19. No antigen has been identified for these receptors. In TCRdb, the PCR reads were re-called with MiXCR into one record per CDR3 protein. The table lists about 10,000 distinct CDR3 sequences, around three fifths of them singletons. Source: CD4+ T cells from blood, cultured in vitro, taken before SARS-CoV-2 vaccination. Source of these receptors: a human donor who had recovered from COVID-19. CDR3s leave out the opening cysteine and the closing phenylalanine or tryptophan. Only part of the rows carry a size: once, few, many, or a class if the clone is expanded.

>TRBJ2-5|TRBV7-9|-
ASSLGASGLTQETQY
>TRBJ1-1|TRBV19|-
ASSIGWGRDAF
>TRBJ1-6|TRBV7-9|-
ASSLGDSSNSPLH
>TRBJ2-2|TRBV20-1|once
SAEGLADIGELF
>TRBJ2-7|TRBV21-1|-
ASSKVKRDSTSPSSYEQY
>TRBJ1-6|TRBV27|-
ASSLSDSRSYNSPLH
>TRBJ2-3|TRBV20-1|-
SAGTSGSRGSTDTQY
>TRBJ2-7|TRBV7-9|few
ASSYRSYEQY
>TRBJ2-3|TRBV5-4|-
ASSSETSGTDTQY
>TRBJ1-5|TRBV20-1|-
SASRRMSGAVSNQPQH
>TRBJ2-5|TRBV5-1|-
ASSGTSGRETQY
>TRBJ2-7|TRBV7-9|-
ASSSGTSGSEQY
>TRBJ2-5|TRBV2|once
ASSGLAAKETQY
>TRBJ2-3|TRBV20-1|few
SARASSGITQY
>TRBJ2-5|TRBV7-6|-
ASSLGSGRQETQY
>TRBJ1-1|TRBV19|-
AGSRGQGTAEAF
>TRBJ2-7|TRBV6-5|-
ASSYTSSLAGAYEQY
>TRBJ2-1|TRBV15|-
ATSSKEGYEQF
>TRBJ1-5|TRBV7-5|few
ISVYHACWGNQPQH
>TRBJ2-7|TRBV20-1|-
SALRTGYEQY
>TRBJ2-5|TRBV6-1|few
ASSLRQGSETQY
>TRBJ1-2|TRBV20-1|-
SARVRFGGYT
>TRBJ2-3|TRBV24-1|few
ATRQAPSDTQY
>TRBJ1-6|TRBV6-1|-
AGGGQTDYNSPLH
>TRBJ1-2|TRBV6-2/TRBV6-3|-
ASSYSLGYT
>TRBJ1-1|TRBV2|-
ASMGRTEAF
>TRBJ2-3|TRBV19|-
ASQDRTTDTQY
>TRBJ2-1|TRBV25-1|-
ASSARDYSSYNEQF
>TRBJ2-5|TRBV7-8|-
ASTLARGETQY
>TRBJ2-5|TRBV2|-
ASSGQGETQY
>TRBJ2-2|TRBV4-2|few
ASSQEGRETGELF
>TRBJ2-1|TRBV5-1|-
ASSPGPSSSYNEQF
>TRBJ2-5|TRBV7-2|medium-sized
ASSLARETQY
>TRBJ1-5|TRBV20-1|few
SASTAYSNQPQH
>TRBJ1-6|TRBV7-3|once
ASSLRGIRGNSPLH
>TRBJ2-7|TRBV20-1|-
SALDRGISYEQY
>TRBJ2-7|TRBV20-1|-
SARRLYEQY
>TRBJ1-1|TRBV7-3|-
ASSLSQNTEAF
>TRBJ1-5|TRBV7-2|-
ASSLSYNQPQH
>TRBJ1-2|TRBV28|-
ASSLGGGLGYGYT
>TRBJ2-7|TRBV24-1|few
ATSDPNRGRVEQY
>TRBJ2-1|TRBV10-1|-
ASSEQRESYEQF